This T cell receptor beta chain was documented in a study of a mutant IDH1 vaccine in newly diagnosed glioma. Study-wide findings and caveats: Among top peripheral T cell clonotypes, changes seemed unrelated to pseudoprogression.

As for this clone: Its antigen is not known.

Noted time point: week 11, during vaccination. Mutant IDH1 20-mer peptide, at 300 ug, made up each vaccine dose, with topical imiquimod. New WHO grade 3 or 4 IDH1-mutant, ATRX-lost astrocytomas were present in all donors. Clones were read by immunoSEQ multiplex PCR, and TCRdb kept only the in-frame ones, dropping some. Of tens of thousands of clones listed, about 78% were seen once; the top ten hold 24%. With 4 bases removed from V and 5 bases from J, the gap between germline ends came to 21 bases. Germline V gives CDR1 SGDLS, CDR2 YYNGEE. The CDR3 spans 17 residues. This receptor was identified in a young man with glioma. The chain has TRBV9 and TRBJ1-4; a weak D match, TRBD1 (5 bases). The sequences come from PBMCs, collected from a glioma patient whose treatment included an IDH1 peptide vaccine. This CDR3 reads CASSTQNGGTGNEKLFF. The CDR3, as DNA: TGTGCCAGCAGCACCCAAAATGGCGGGACGGGGAATGAAAAACTGTTTTTT.